This TCR beta chain appears in the sequencing data of a study of T cell repertoires in cytomegalovirus infection (dated by TCRdb to between 2018 and 2020). The study in broad terms: Recently identified HLA-C-restricted CMV epitopes, whose presentation resists viral immunomodulation, were targeted by peptide stimulations together with well-studied HLA-B-restricted epitopes. Donor HLA type was relevant to the analysis, because carriage of CMV infection together with the matching HLA type was indicated by public TCR beta signatures.

This clonotype was seen more than once but under ten times. Its antigen remains unidentified. Compared with germline, one end of the junction differs, possibly owing to a read error. Counted from cysteine to phenylalanine, this CDR3 has 13 amino acids. The CDR3 DNA has 39 bases and is translated from base 1. The treatment or condition label, as the study defines it: in vitro stimulation with specific CMV peptide epitopes to enrich CMV-specific T cells. Sequencing used an Illumina HiSeq 1500. The public sequencing data were trimmed at Q25 with fastp and processed into clonotypes with MiXCR by TCRdb, which kept only in-frame beta chains. Rows with one shared CDR3 protein collapse into an entry with the most common genes and DNA. The sample table contains about 770,000 distinct CDR3 sequences; only one count was recorded for 29% of them. Together, the top ten hold 13% of the sample. The study at large found these results: The ex vivo response was dominated by HLA-C-restricted CMV-specific TCR beta clonotypes, which also provided the single most frequent clonotype in two of eight donors. In both this cohort and an independent cohort of approximately 350 donors, the cumulative frequency of public TCR beta family members distinguished carriers of CMV infection plus the relevant HLA type.

The TCR originated in a human donor in good health (CMV status not recorded). Some clones in this sample may be carry-over from other donors' samples. The sample was cultured CD8+ T cells from PBMCs, taken from culture after CMV antigen stimulation. The rearrangement joined TRBV12-3 or TRBV12-4 to TRBJ1-3; TRBD1 agrees with 7 junctional bases. Here the CDR3 is given as CASSPGSRDRTHF. In nucleotides, the sequence is TGTGCCAGCAGTCCTGGGTCGAGGGACAGAACTCATTTT.